The 13 T cell receptor beta chains reported below all come from one sample, sequenced in a study of sequential checkpoint blockade in melanoma. Generated by immunoSEQ multiplex PCR, the TCRdb table keeps only in-frame clones and is missing some. Found here are 3,700 or so clones, 22% of them singletons; the top ten hold around 15%. Specified treatment: randomized to nivolumab then ipilimumab (arm A) or the reverse (arm B). Here the sequenced sample was tumor tissue (inferred from file names), taken from a patient given nivolumab and ipilimumab in sequence. These receptors were obtained from a human donor with melanoma.

In nucleotides, the CDR3 is TGTGCCAGCAGTAGCGCGGGGGGCACAGATACGCAGTATTTT. This encodes CASSSAGGTDTQYF. The V and J genes are TRBV6-8 and TRBJ2-3; 7 bases are a match to TRBD2. V trimming: 5 bases; J trimming: 1 base; junction bases outside the gene matches: 3. The CDR3 covers 14 residues. From germline, CDR1 is MNHGY and CDR2 SAAAGT.

This clone was detected only a few times. The chain recombines TRBV14 with TRBJ2-1; a possible D gene is TRBD2 (6 bases). V was clipped by 4 bases and J by 3 bases, with 13 bases between them. The CDR3 runs to 15 residues. Germline V CDR1 and CDR2: SGHDN, FVKESK. DNA for the CDR3: TGTGCCAGCAGCCCATCGCGGGGCGGCTACAATGAGCAGTTCTTC. This gives the protein CASSPSRGGYNEQFF. Looking up the rest from reference TRBV14 and TRBJ2-1 gives the full variable domain: EAGVTQFPSHSVIEKGQTVTLRCDPISGHDNLYWYRRVMGKEIKFLLHFVKESKQDESGMPNNRFLAERTGGTYSTLKVQPAELEDSGVYFCASSPSRGGYNEQFFGPGTRLTVL.

CDR3 amino acids: CASRLGEGNTIYF. CDR3 sequence (DNA): TGTGCCAGCAGACTAGGGGAAGGAAACACCATATATTTT. The chain employs TRBV7-8 and TRBJ1-3; a possible D gene is TRBD1 (5 bases). Trimming removed 6 bases from V and 4 bases from J, with 10 bases in between. The germline V gene has CDR1 SGHVS and CDR2 FQNEAQ. CDR3 size: 13 residues.

This clone was seen many times. This rearrangement joins TRBV9 to TRBJ2-3; D may be TRBD1 (6 bases). V dropped 3 bases and J dropped 2 bases, with 13 bases sitting between them. This CDR3 has 15 amino acids. From germline, CDR1 is SGDLS and CDR2 YYNGEE. The CDR3 DNA reads TGTGCCAGCAGCGGAGACAGGACCCACACAGATACGCAGTATTTT. Residues: CASSGDRTHTDTQYF. Complete variable domain (other parts from reference TRBV9 and TRBJ2-3): DSGVTQTPKHLITATGQRVTLRCSPRSGDLSVYWYQQSLDQGLQFLIQYYNGEERAKGNILERFSAQQFPDLHSELNLSSLELGDSALYFCASSGDRTHTDTQYFGPGTRLTVL.

This clone was counted only a few times. V is TRBV2 and J is TRBJ2-7, with 7 positions matching TRBD1. This CDR3 is built from 12 residues. The V and J ends lost 10 bases and 6 bases, in that order; junction bases with no gene match: 9. The germline V gene encodes CDR1 SNHLY and CDR2 FYNNEI. This CDR3 is CATSSSGGEQYF. The CDR3 region has the DNA TGTGCCACCAGCAGTTCAGGGGGCGAGCAGTACTTC.

In its sample, this clone is medium-sized. CDR3 in DNA: TGTGCCAGCAGCTTGACAGGGTCTAATAATGAGCAGTTCTTC. Its protein product is CASSLTGSNNEQFF. The chain combines TRBV11-3 with TRBJ2-1; 7 nucleotides agree with TRBD1. This CDR3 has 14 residues. J lost 7 bases, V lost 3 bases, and 6 bases had no gene match. Germline V gene lookup returns CDR1 SGHNT and CDR2 YENEEA.

J is TRBJ2-1 and V is TRBV19, with D maybe TRBD2 (6 bases). The CDR3 is 15 residues long. V lost 4 bases and J lost 0, with 10 bases in between. Germline V gene data show CDR1 as LNHDA and CDR2 as SQIVND (reference sequence). CDR3 coding DNA: TGTGCCAGTAGTACGGGACTCCTCTCCTACAATGAGCAGTTCTTC. Translated: CASSTGLLSYNEQFF.

This clone was detected a few times. The chain has TRBV7-1 and TRBJ2-7, with D tentatively TRBD1 (6 bases). TRBV7-1 is assigned to the ORF class and has an uncertain function. The V end lost 5 bases, the J end lost 3 bases, and 11 bases lay between the germline ends. The CDR3 is made up of 13 amino acids. The CDR3 loop reads CASSPTGNYEQYF. DNA of the CDR3: TGTGCCAGCAGCCCCACAGGGAACTACGAGCAGTACTTC.

This clone was picked up a small number of times. This sequence joins TRBV6-8 and TRBJ2-7; D is possibly TRBD1 or TRBD2 (5 bases each). The CDR3 is 14 amino acids. V lost 2 bases to trimming and J lost 2 bases, with 10 bases between them. Germline V gene lookup returns CDR1 MNHGY and CDR2 SAAAGT. The CDR3 here is CASSYGGSAYEQYF. CDR3 DNA: TGTGCCAGCAGTTACGGGGGTAGCGCCTACGAGCAGTACTTC.

The chain employs TRBV19 and TRBJ1-5, with D maybe TRBD1 (6 bases). The CDR3 runs 14 residues. From germline, CDR1 is LNHDA and CDR2 SQIVND (reference sequence). With 5 bases removed from V and 7 bases from J, the gap between germline ends came to 15 bases. The chain's CDR3 is CASSWGQRGQPQHF. CDR3 coding DNA: TGTGCCAGTAGTTGGGGACAACGCGGCCAGCCCCAGCATTTT.

This clone turned up a few times. The chain employs TRBV6-8 and TRBJ1-6; D is ambiguous. Trimming shortened V by 1 base and J by 4 bases, and 11 bases separated the two germline ends. CDR3 size: 16 residues. Germline V CDR1 and CDR2: MNHGY, SAAAGT. The CDR3 loop is CASSYFEGGYNSPLHF. The CDR3 nucleotides are TGTGCCAGCAGTTACTTCGAGGGAGGTTATAATTCACCCCTCCACTTT.

This clone is labeled as medium-sized. The V call is TRBV6-8, the J call TRBJ2-2; D is tentatively TRBD1 or TRBD2 (5 bases each). The V gene lost 6 bases and the J gene lost 2 bases, with 13 bases spanning the gap. Germline assignment: CDR1 MNHGY and CDR2 SAAAGT. The CDR3 covers 15 residues. This chain's CDR3 is CASRTGTVNTGELFF. For the CDR3, the DNA is TGTGCCAGCAGAACCGGGACGGTTAACACCGGGGAGCTGTTTTTT.

This clone was detected a few times. The CDR3: CASSFGGVFSGANVLTF. The DNA for the CDR3 is TGTGCCAGCAGCTTCGGAGGGGTATTCTCTGGGGCCAACGTCCTGACTTTC. V and J are TRBV7-4 and TRBJ2-6, with D possibly matching TRBD2 (6 bases). CDR1 is SGHVT, CDR2 SQSDAQ, per germline. Deletions cut 3 bases from V and 0 bases from J, with 12 bases between. This CDR3 has 17 residues.